This is a list of T cell receptor beta chains from one sample in a study of blood T cell repertoires in COVID-19. Sequencing was performed with immunoSEQ multiplex PCR; in TCRdb, only in-frame clones are kept and a portion is missing. The repertoire holds around 240,000 clones, with approximately 90% as singletons. The sequenced sample consisted of PBMCs or T cells enriched from blood (not recorded which). These receptors were taken from a man between 50 and 59 years old who had been exposed to COVID-19. Both conserved end residues are part of each CDR3. The D gene is left open where the match is weak. The size entry is marked missing in some rows and otherwise reads once, few, many or a size class.

>TRBV5-6|few|TRBJ1-2|-|14
CASSDGTRNYGYTF
TGTGCCAGCAGCGATGGGACACGCAACTATGGCTACACCTTC
>TRBV5-5|-|TRBJ2-1|-|15
CASSSDIPSYNEQFF
TGTGCCAGCAGCTCGGACATTCCCTCATACAATGAGCAGTTCTTC
>TRBV7-3|once|TRBJ2-6|TRBD1|14
CASATGAGANVLTF
TGTGCCAGCGCCACAGGGGCTGGGGCCAACGTCCTGACTTTC
>TRBV7-8|-|TRBJ2-1|TRBD1|17
CASSTQGTHSFYNEQFF
TGTGCCAGCAGTACACAGGGGACCCATTCTTTCTACAATGAGCAGTTCTTC
>TRBV28|once|TRBJ2-3|TRBD1|15
CASSPTGGNTDTQYF
TGTGCCAGCAGTCCGACAGGGGGTAACACAGATACGCAGTATTTT
>TRBV28|-|TRBJ1-2|TRBD1|13
CASSDLTGGGYTF
TGTGCCAGCAGTGACCTCACAGGGGGAGGCTACACCTTC
>TRBV27|-|TRBJ1-2|-|13
CASSLSGEGGYTF
TGTGCCAGCAGTTTATCGGGGGAGGGTGGCTACACCTTC
>TRBV6-2/TRBV6-3|-|TRBJ2-1|-|13
CASSFNRGDEQFF
TGTGCCAGCAGTTTCAATAGGGGTGATGAGCAGTTCTTC
>TRBV29-1|-|TRBJ2-5|-|12
CSVDPSRETQYF
TGCAGCGTTGATCCTAGTCGAGAGACCCAGTACTTC
>TRBV5-1|-|TRBJ1-6|-|14
CASSLEVGRSPLHF
TGCGCCAGCAGCTTGGAGGTTGGGCGTTCACCCCTCCACTTT
>TRBV9|-|TRBJ2-3|TRBD2|17
CASSAGASGGYTDTQYF
TGTGCCAGCAGCGCAGGGGCTAGCGGGGGTTACACAGATACGCAGTATTTT
>TRBV28|-|TRBJ1-4|TRBD1|17
CASSLGTGGGGEEKLFF
TGTGCCAGCAGTTTAGGGACAGGGGGCGGAGGAGAGGAAAAACTGTTTTTT
>TRBV7-3|-|TRBJ2-1|TRBD1|15
CASSPTGAYYNEQFF
TGTGCCAGCAGCCCCACAGGGGCCTACTACAATGAGCAGTTCTTC
>TRBV7-9|-|TRBJ1-1|-|13
CASSSRTHRVAFF
TGTGCCAGCAGCTCCCGGACTCACCGAGTGGCTTTCTTT
>TRBV27|-|TRBJ1-4|TRBD1|17
CASSLWRDRTTNEKLFF
TGTGCCAGCAGTTTATGGAGGGACAGAACAACTAATGAAAAACTGTTTTTT
>TRBV10-1|-|TRBJ2-5|TRBD2|14
CASSESGAGETQYF
TGCGCCAGCAGTGAATCCGGAGCGGGGGAGACCCAGTACTTC
>TRBV7-2|-|TRBJ1-2|-|13
CASSLVSYYGYTF
TGTGCCAGCAGCTTAGTATCCTACTATGGCTACACCTTC
>TRBV28|-|TRBJ2-1|-|14
CASSPSASYNEQFF
TGTGCCAGCAGCCCGAGTGCGTCCTACAATGAGCAGTTCTTC
>TRBV28|once|TRBJ1-4|TRBD1|13
CASRAGGNEKLFF
TGTGCCAGCAGAGCAGGGGGCAATGAAAAACTGTTTTTT
>TRBV18|once|TRBJ1-1|TRBD1|14
CASSPRTGGWEAFF
TGTGCCAGCTCACCTAGGACAGGCGGGTGGGAAGCTTTCTTT
>TRBV19|-|TRBJ1-1|-|15
CASSPRSIMNTEAFF
TGTGCCAGTAGTCCCAGATCGATCATGAACACTGAAGCTTTCTTT
>TRBV28|-|TRBJ1-1|-|14
CASSFIGKRTEAFF
TGTGCCAGCAGTTTCATCGGAAAGAGGACTGAAGCTTTCTTT
>TRBV5-4|-|TRBJ2-7|-|15
CASSLVSGDSYEQYF
TGTGCCAGCAGCTTGGTCTCGGGGGATTCCTACGAGCAGTACTTC
>TRBV29-1|-|TRBJ1-2|-|11
CSVGGYYGYTF
TGCAGCGTTGGAGGGTACTATGGCTACACCTTC
>TRBV7-3|few|TRBJ2-1|-|15
CASSSGRSSYNEQFF
TGTGCCAGCAGCTCGGGGAGAAGCTCCTACAATGAGCAGTTCTTC
>TRBV9|-|TRBJ2-1|-|13
CASSPTGWNEQFF
TGTGCCAGCAGCCCCACAGGGTGGAATGAGCAGTTCTTC
>TRBV5-1|-|TRBJ2-3|TRBD2|16
CASSLGLAGEADTQYF
TGCGCCAGCAGCCTCGGGCTAGCGGGAGAGGCAGATACGCAGTATTTT
>TRBV7-8|-|TRBJ2-7|-|13
CASSLPGDYEQYF
TGTGCCAGCAGCTTACCAGGGGACTACGAGCAGTACTTC
>TRBV2|once|TRBJ2-3|TRBD2|18
CASTNQRTSGGIGDTQYF
TGTGCCAGCACTAACCAGAGGACTAGCGGGGGGATTGGAGATACGCAGTATTTT
>TRBV7-3|-|TRBJ2-2|TRBD1|15
CASSPDRGNTGELFF
TGTGCCAGCAGCCCCGACAGGGGAAACACCGGGGAGCTGTTTTTT
>TRBV24-1|-|TRBJ2-1|-|16
CATSDSRPYDYNEQFF
TGTGCCACCAGTGATTCCAGGCCATACGACTACAATGAGCAGTTCTTC
>TRBV27|once|TRBJ2-2|TRBD2|20
CASSPLTGLAGGPDTGELFF
TGTGCCAGCAGTCCCTTGACTGGGCTAGCGGGGGGGCCGGACACCGGGGAGCTGTTTTTT
>TRBV28|-|TRBJ1-3|-|15
CASSPGGFSGNTIYF
TGTGCCAGCAGTCCCGGCGGGTTCTCTGGAAACACCATATATTTT
>TRBV3-1/TRBV3-2|-|TRBJ1-3|-|15
CASSHRDRSGNTIYF
TGTGCCAGCAGCCACCGAGACAGATCCGGAAACACCATATATTTT
>TRBV7-2|-|TRBJ2-7|TRBD1|14
CASSSGQAPYEQYF
TGTGCCAGCAGCTCTGGACAGGCCCCCTACGAGCAGTACTTC
>TRBV24-1|-|TRBJ1-3|-|16
CATSDLRLWYGNTIYF
TGTGCCACCAGTGATTTACGGTTATGGTATGGAAACACCATATATTTT
>TRBV2|-|TRBJ2-1|-|15
CASRIRDSDYNEQFF
TGTGCCAGCAGGATACGGGACTCGGACTACAATGAGCAGTTCTTC
>TRBV24-1|once|TRBJ2-3|-|15
CATSDRASGTDTQYF
TGTGCCACCAGTGATAGGGCGTCGGGGACAGATACGCAGTATTTT
>TRBV2|-|TRBJ2-3|TRBD1|18
CASSDSGTGLPSTDTQYF
TGTGCCAGCAGCGACTCCGGGACAGGGTTACCGTCCACAGATACGCAGTATTTT
>TRBV4-1|-|TRBJ2-6|-|19
CASSQDYGARSSGANVLTF
TGCGCCAGCAGCCAAGATTATGGGGCAAGAAGCTCTGGGGCCAACGTCCTGACTTTC
>TRBV19|once|TRBJ2-5|TRBD2|15
CASSGTSEMWETQYF
TGTGCCAGTAGCGGGACTAGCGAGATGTGGGAGACCCAGTACTTC
>TRBV7-9|-|TRBJ2-3|-|15
CASSSGGYSADTQYF
TGTGCCAGCAGCTCCGGCGGGTATAGCGCAGATACGCAGTATTTT
>TRBV7-9|-|TRBJ2-7|-|13
CASSSNTSYEQYF
TGTGCCAGCAGCTCGAACACCTCCTACGAGCAGTACTTC
>TRBV28|-|TRBJ2-5|TRBD2|16
CASSPLGLAKQETQYF
TGTGCCAGCAGCCCACTGGGACTAGCGAAACAAGAGACCCAGTACTTC
>TRBV7-6|once|TRBJ2-1|-|16
CASSSRALVVFGEQFF
TGTGCCAGCAGCTCGAGGGCACTAGTAGTTTTCGGTGAGCAGTTCTTC
>TRBV30|-|TRBJ2-3|TRBD2|14
CAWRLAASKDTQYF
TGTGCCTGGCGGCTAGCGGCATCGAAGGATACGCAGTATTTT
>TRBV5-4|-|TRBJ1-1|-|15
CASSLGTVGSTEAFF
TGTGCCAGCAGCTTGGGGACGGTGGGGAGCACTGAAGCTTTCTTT
>TRBV10-3|-|TRBJ2-5|TRBD2|17
CAISAWTSGTLQETQYF
TGTGCCATCAGTGCGTGGACTAGCGGGACCCTCCAAGAGACCCAGTACTTC
>TRBV18|-|TRBJ2-5|TRBD1|16
CASSPATGGMRETQYF
TGTGCCAGCTCACCAGCGACAGGGGGTATGAGGGAGACCCAGTACTTC
>TRBV19|-|TRBJ1-2|-|15
CASSTFSGEVHGYTF
TGTGCCAGTAGTACCTTCAGTGGGGAGGTTCATGGCTACACCTTC
>TRBV27|-|TRBJ2-1|TRBD1|15
CASSLLPGGNNEQFF
TGTGCCAGCAGTTTATTGCCAGGGGGTAACAATGAGCAGTTCTTC